This entry describes one T cell receptor beta chain. The sample comes from a study of monozygotic twins with inflammatory bowel disease. Researchers put TCRalpha and TCRbeta cDNA through two nested PCRs lasting roughly 16 and 10 cycles. Reprocessing the 5' RACE reads, TCRdb reports a single entry for every CDR3 protein and omits DNA. Listed are a few hundred thousand distinct CDR3 sequences; over 5.5% falls within the top ten. The CDR3 extends over 17 amino acids. The clonotype comes from a human donor with ulcerative colitis or Crohn's disease, or a healthy co-twin of an affected twin (not recorded which). The sequencing sample was made of blood. The J gene is TRBJ2-1, the V gene TRBV23-1; checking the TCRdb D call of TRBD2 is not possible without DNA. TRBV23-1 is assigned to the ORF class and has an uncertain function. The CDR3 spells CASSQPVGVHRMNEQFF.